One and the same sample provided the 6 T cell receptor beta chains below, sequenced in a study of HIV-infected children after antiretroviral therapy interruption. The treatment denotes: PENTA 11 planned treatment interruption arm or continuous ART arm. A 3' RACE protocol on RNA, with unique molecular identifiers, produced the TCR library. MiXCR was run by TCRdb on the 3' RACE reads, yielding one entry per CDR3 protein. The sample has about 86,000 distinct CDR3 sequences; approximately 6.9% are singletons. The sequences come from CD45RA+ CD4+ T cells from PBMCs, pooled from several time points, collected from a donor given antiretroviral therapy, either interrupted or continuous. The subset: naive CD4+ CD45RA+ CD45RO- T cells. The receptors derive from a pool of human donors with HIV.

Ten or more counts support this clonotype. V gene TRBV19 combines with J gene TRBJ2-1, with TRBD2 matching 7 bases. V lost 7 bases, J lost 10 bases, and 13 bases stayed unmatched. This CDR3 is built from 14 residues. The germline gives CDR1 LNHDA, CDR2 SQIVND (reference sequence). CDR3 region: CASKPGLLIVEQFF. For the CDR3, the DNA is TGTGCCAGTAAACCGGGACTACTTATTGTGGAGCAGTTCTTC.

This clonotype has ten or more counts. The J gene is TRBJ2-3, the V gene TRBV5-4, with D maybe TRBD2 (6 bases). Germline lookup yields CDR1 SGHNT and CDR2 YYREEE (reference sequence). The germline V and J ends were trimmed by 4 bases and 1 base, with 10 bases remaining between them. The CDR3 is 14 amino acids. In DNA form, the CDR3 reads TGTGCCAGCAGCCACGGGGGACGCACAGATACGCAGTATTTT. It specifies CASSHGGRTDTQYF.

This clonotype has ten or more counts. One end of the junction does not line up with germline, which may come from a read error. The chain carries TRBV6-6 and TRBJ2-5; D gene unclear. The CDR3 is 14 residues long. Germline-derived CDR1 and CDR2 are MNHNY and SVGAGI (reference sequence). CDR3 residues: CASGDPFNQDTQYF. DNA of the CDR3: TGTGCCAGCGGTGATCCATTTAACCAAGACACCCAGTACTTT.

This clonotype was counted between two and nine times. The chain recombines TRBV6-5 with TRBJ1-6; D is ambiguous. Germline V gives CDR1 MNHEY, CDR2 SVGAGI. The CDR3 totals 16 residues. The V end was cut by 2 bases, the J end by 0 bases, with 8 bases between. CDR3 in DNA: TGTGCCAGCAGTTACGGTGCGGGCTCCTATAATTCACCCCTCCACTTT. It translates to CASSYGAGSYNSPLHF.

In its sample, this clonotype was seen many times. The chain recombines TRBV12-3 or TRBV12-4 with TRBJ2-2; D uncertain. The CDR3 runs to 15 residues. The ends were cut back, 4 bases at V and 2 bases at J, with 11 bases in the middle. CDR3 nucleotide sequence: TGTGCCAGCAGTTCAAACCCCATCAACACCGGGGAGCTGTTTTTT. Translated, it gives CASSSNPINTGELFF.

Many counts were recorded for this clonotype. The V gene is TRBV12-3 or TRBV12-4, the J gene TRBJ1-4, with D maybe TRBD1 (6 bases). CDR3 size: 16 residues. V was trimmed by 2 bases and J by 5 bases, leaving 15 bases between them. The CDR3 nucleotides read TGTGCCAGCAGTTTAAGCTTCAGGGGATGGAATGAAAAACTGTTTTTT. It translates to CASSLSFRGWNEKLFF.